This T cell receptor (beta chain) was observed in a study of T cell responses to AZD1222 COVID-19 vaccine. Study-wide results and limits: Increased Spike-specific TCR breadth and depth were observed after two AZD1222 doses.

Note on this clone: What it binds is unknown.

TCRdb's copy holds only in-frame clones and misses some; the assay was immunoSEQ multiplex PCR. The repertoire holds about 86,000 clones, with 88% as singletons. Germline V gene lookup returns CDR1 LGHDT and CDR2 YNNKEL (reference sequence). This CDR3 region has 14 residues. V lost 0 bases to trimming and J lost 2 bases, with 8 bases between them. This clonotype was sampled from an adult who received the AZD1222 COVID-19 vaccine. The V gene is TRBV3-1 (or the pseudogene TRBV3-2), the J gene TRBJ2-7; unclear D gene. This material consisted of peripheral blood, taken 28 days after the second AZD1222 dose. The CDR3: CASSQEKPPYEQYF. The CDR3 DNA follows: TGTGCCAGCAGCCAAGAGAAACCACCCTACGAGCAGTACTTC.